The next 32 T cell receptor beta chains were all read from a single sample in a study of T cell repertoires in cytomegalovirus infection. TCRdb called the reads again in MiXCR, with one record for every CDR3 protein. The sample consists of 200,000 to 300,000 distinct CDR3 sequences, approximately 9% of them appearing once. The material sequenced was PBMCs. The receptors come from a human donor in good health (CMV status not recorded). Some clones in this sample may be carry-over from other donors' samples.

This clonotype came up many times. The rearrangement joins TRBV5-1 to TRBJ2-3; 11 bases map to TRBD2. This CDR3 region has 15 residues. Germline V gene sequence: CDR1 SGHRS, CDR2 YFSETQ. Germline trimming cut 0 bases from V and 5 bases from J; bases unmatched to any gene: 2. This CDR3 is CASSLDGTSGDTQYF. For the CDR3, the DNA is TGCGCCAGCAGCTTGGACGGGACTAGCGGAGATACGCAGTATTTT.

This clonotype appeared many times. This rearrangement joins TRBV7-2 to TRBJ2-2, with no clear D. Germline V gives CDR1 SGHTA, CDR2 FQGNSA. Trimming shortened V by 5 bases and J by 7 bases, and 14 bases separated the two germline ends. This CDR3 comprises 14 residues. CDR3 nucleotides: TGTGCCAGCAGCACCACAAATGGTTTCGGGGAGCTGTTTTTT. Translated: CASSTTNGFGELFF.

This clonotype was observed a few times. The genes are TRBV27 and TRBJ1-1; D is perhaps TRBD1 (5 bases). This CDR3 contains 15 residues. The germline V gene encodes CDR1 MNHEY and CDR2 SMNVEV (reference sequence). Trimming took off 8 bases at V and 1 base at J, with 17 bases between the two ends. For the CDR3, the DNA is TGTGCCAGCCGGCCTCCGGGGGTGGGGAACACTGAAGCTTTCTTT. Its protein is CASRPPGVGNTEAFF.

V and J are TRBV28 and TRBJ2-3, with 9 bases aligning to TRBD1. J was trimmed by 6 bases and V by 7 bases; bases with no gene match: 11. This CDR3 spans 15 amino acids. Germline V gene lookup returns CDR1 MDHEN and CDR2 SYDVKM. The CDR3 is CASTPGQGGLDTQYF. In DNA form, the CDR3 reads TGTGCCAGCACCCCGGGACAGGGAGGGTTGGATACGCAGTATTTT.

This clonotype has ten or more counts. The chain employs TRBV12-3 or TRBV12-4 and TRBJ2-3; D possibly corresponds to TRBD2 (6 bases). Trimming cost V 8 bases and J 6 bases, with 21 bases left between them. The CDR3 is made up of 15 amino acids. CDR3 in amino acids: CASAPRTTLGDTQYF. DNA of the CDR3: TGTGCCAGCGCTCCCCGGACTACTCTGGGGGATACGCAGTATTTT.

This clonotype appeared a few times. The DNA of the CDR3 is TGTGCCAGCAGCAAGGACAGGCTCCACCGCACAGATACGCAGTATTTT. Translation: CASSKDRLHRTDTQYF. The chain uses TRBV7-2 and TRBJ2-3; 7 bases match TRBD1. CDR3 length equals 16 residues. V was pared by 5 bases and J by 1 base, with 9 bases of the junction left unmatched. CDR1 and CDR2 (germline): SGHTA, FQGNSA.

Of note for this clonotype: Since a much larger clone is just one base distant, this may be a read error. V usage is TRBV5-1 and J usage is TRBJ2-6, with D unclear. The CDR3 totals 12 residues. Germline V gives CDR1 SGHRS, CDR2 YFSETQ. V dropped 9 bases and J dropped 6 bases, with 10 bases sitting between them. The CDR3 protein is CANIDSANVLTF. For the CDR3, the DNA is TGCGCCAACATAGACTCGGCCAACGTCCTGACTTTC.

In its sample, this clonotype was seen many times. The chain has TRBV7-7 and TRBJ2-7, with D tentatively TRBD1 (5 bases). There are 14 residues in the CDR3. Germline V gene lookup returns CDR1 SSHAT and CDR2 FNYEAQ (reference sequence). V lost 5 bases to trimming and J lost 3 bases, with 14 bases between them. The CDR3 bases are TGTGCCAGCAGCCCCCATCCGGACAACTACGAGCAGTACTTC. Its translation is CASSPHPDNYEQYF.

The J gene is TRBJ2-5, the V gene TRBV9; maybe TRBD2 (5 bases). The V and J ends lost 0 bases and 1 base respectively, with 7 bases between them. The germline gives CDR1 SGDLS, CDR2 YYNGEE. The length of the CDR3 is 14 residues. In DNA form, the CDR3 reads TGTGCCAGCAGCGTAGGGGCGGGCCAAGAGACCCAGTACTTC. It is translated as CASSVGAGQETQYF.

This sequence joins TRBV11-2 and TRBJ2-1; D remains ambiguous. CDR3 length equals 15 residues. CDR1 is SGHAT, CDR2 FQNNGV, per germline. With 1 base removed from V and 9 bases from J, the gap between germline ends came to 16 bases. As DNA, the CDR3 is TGTGCCAGCAGCTTAGTGAGCCGGGTCAGGAGTGAGCAGTTCTTC. Encoded protein: CASSLVSRVRSEQFF.

In its sample, this clonotype was seen many times. The V and J genes are TRBV5-5 and TRBJ2-2; tentatively, D is TRBD1 (5 bases). Per germline, CDR1 SGHKS and CDR2 YYEKEE (reference sequence). CDR3 length: 20 amino acids. Between the trimmed V and J ends, which lost 4 bases and 3 bases, there was a span of 28 bases. The CDR3 protein is CASSGTPAGSLLMDTGELFF. CDR3 in DNA: TGTGCCAGCAGCGGCACCCCGGCAGGGTCCCTCCTTATGGACACCGGGGAGCTGTTTTTT.

The chain has TRBV7-8 and TRBJ2-5; D perhaps matches TRBD1 (5 bases). The CDR3 covers 15 residues. V lost 0 bases, J lost 5 bases, and 13 bases lay in between. In germline, CDR1 is SGHVS, CDR2 FQNEAQ. CDR3 DNA: TGTGCCAGCAGCTTAGCGGGTAGGGGTAGGGAGACCCAGTACTTC. It is translated as CASSLAGRGRETQYF.

This clonotype was seen many times. Here the CDR3 reads CASSPGANSPLHF. DNA of the CDR3: TGTGCCAGCAGCCCAGGGGCCAATTCACCCCTCCACTTT. This chain joins TRBV12-3 or TRBV12-4 and TRBJ1-6, with D perhaps matching TRBD1 (6 bases). V was cut by 6 bases and J by 7 bases, with 10 bases left in between. This CDR3 spans 13 amino acids.

This clonotype was detected many times. The chain joins TRBV7-9 to TRBJ1-4; the D is unclear. V dropped 4 bases and J dropped 0 bases, with 9 bases sitting between them. There are 15 residues in the CDR3. CDR1 and CDR2 (germline): SEHNR, FQNEAQ (reference sequence). Written as DNA, the CDR3 is TGTGCCAGCAGCTCCCACTCATCAACTAATGAAAAACTGTTTTTT. Its translation is CASSSHSSTNEKLFF.

This clonotype was observed many times. The rearrangement joins TRBV7-2 to TRBJ2-3, with TRBD2 matching over 9 bases. V dropped 5 bases and J dropped 4; count of bases not matched to a gene: 13. The CDR3 has 17 residues. Germline V lookup: CDR1 SGHTA, CDR2 FQGNSA. The CDR3 coding sequence is TGTGCCAGCAGCCACCGAAGGGCGGGAGGGTCCGCAGATACGCAGTATTTT. Translation: CASSHRRAGGSADTQYF.

This clonotype was detected ten times or more. J is TRBJ2-1 and V is TRBV11-2; 10 bases are a match to TRBD2. With 1 base clipped from V and 7 bases from J, the junction kept 4 bases outside the gene matches. This CDR3 comprises 15 residues. Germline lookup yields CDR1 SGHAT and CDR2 FQNNGV. The CDR3 DNA reads TGTGCCAGCAGCTTAGGCCCAGCGGGGGGGAATGAGCAGTTCTTC. Amino acid sequence: CASSLGPAGGNEQFF.

This clonotype was observed many times. The gene calls are TRBV7-2 and TRBJ2-7; tentative D call: TRBD2 (5 bases). This CDR3 comprises 13 residues. The germline gives CDR1 SGHTA, CDR2 FQGNSA. Trimming stripped 5 bases from V and 3 bases from J, with 11 bases between. CDR3 loop: CASSVEGGYEQYF. The DNA of the CDR3 is TGTGCCAGCAGCGTAGAGGGCGGCTACGAGCAGTACTTC.

This clonotype appeared many times. CDR3 DNA: TGTGCCAGCAGCCAAGAAGGGACAGGGGTAATTCGTGGCTACACCTTC. Encoded protein: CASSQEGTGVIRGYTF. The chain combines TRBV14 with TRBJ1-2; TRBD1 matches 10 bases. Trimming cost V 0 bases and J 7 bases; bases outside gene matches: 8. Germline CDR1 and CDR2: SGHDN and FVKESK. This CDR3 is 16 amino acids long.

This clonotype came up a few times. This sequence joins TRBV12-3 or TRBV12-4 and TRBJ1-1; the D gene is possibly TRBD1 (6 bases). The CDR3 length is 15 residues. V lost 5 bases to trimming and J lost 2 bases, with 15 bases between them. The CDR3 sequence: CASSPAGGLNTEAFF. The CDR3 nucleotides are TGTGCCAGCAGTCCCGCCGGGGGGCTTAACACTGAAGCTTTCTTT.

This clonotype appeared many times. The gene calls are TRBV7-9 and TRBJ2-7; D remains unclear. The CDR3 spans 14 residues. V was cut by 5 bases and J by 1 base, with 12 bases left in between. Germline assignment: CDR1 SEHNR and CDR2 FQNEAQ (reference sequence). CDR3 sequence (DNA): TGTGCCAGCAGCCGCCAAGGGCCTTCCTACGAGCAGTACTTC. Protein: CASSRQGPSYEQYF.

This clonotype was seen a few times. This chain links TRBV11-2 with TRBJ2-7, with 8 nucleotides matching TRBD2. The CDR3 has 16 residues. Germline V gene lookup returns CDR1 SGHAT and CDR2 FQNNGV. V shed 1 base and J 2 bases; nucleotides not matched to a gene: 7. Here the CDR3 reads CASSLVSSGEAYEQYF. CDR3 DNA sequence: TGTGCCAGCAGCTTAGTCAGTAGCGGGGAAGCCTACGAGCAGTACTTC.

At least ten counts were recorded for this clonotype. The chain uses TRBV7-7 and TRBJ2-7; D is possibly TRBD2 (7 bases). V was pared by 1 base and J by 6 bases, with 16 bases between. The germline gives CDR1 SSHAT, CDR2 FNYEAQ (reference sequence). The CDR3 loop spans 15 amino acids. The CDR3 DNA reads TGTGCCAGCAGCTTAGGGGCCGGGGGGCCGTCCGAGCAGTACTTC. Amino acid sequence: CASSLGAGGPSEQYF.

This clonotype has ten or more counts. V usage is TRBV7-2 and J usage is TRBJ2-3; D gene uncertain. The CDR3 totals 14 residues. The ends were cut back, 9 bases at V and 1 base at J, with 14 bases in the middle. Looked up from germline, CDR1 is SGHTA and CDR2 is FQGNSA. The CDR3 reads CASALGVGTDTQYF. For the CDR3, the DNA is TGTGCCAGTGCCCTAGGAGTGGGCACAGATACGCAGTATTTT.

This clonotype was counted ten times or more. The chain is built from TRBV7-8 and TRBJ2-2; the D call may be TRBD1 or TRBD2 (5 bases each). The V and J ends lost 0 bases and 6 bases respectively, with 17 bases between them. From germline, CDR1 is SGHVS and CDR2 FQNEAQ. The CDR3 is made up of 17 amino acids. CDR3 in amino acids: CASSLALVGGSAGELFF. The CDR3 DNA is TGTGCCAGCAGCTTAGCTCTAGTTGGGGGAAGCGCCGGGGAGCTGTTTTTT.

This clonotype has ten or more counts. The chain employs TRBV4-3 and TRBJ2-2; 9 bases align to TRBD1. CDR3 size: 16 residues. CDR1 is LGHNA, CDR2 YSLEER, per germline. With V trimmed by 2 bases and J by 5 bases, 6 bases remained unmatched. The CDR3 region has the DNA TGCGCCAGCAGCCAACTGACAGGGGGAGGGACCGGGGAGCTGTTTTTT. Translation: CASSQLTGGGTGELFF.

This clonotype came up many times. The chain combines TRBV7-3 with TRBJ1-4; the D is unclear. Germline-derived CDR1 and CDR2 are SGHTA and FQGTGA. The CDR3 totals 16 residues. V lost 2 bases, J lost 0 bases, and 10 bases lay in between. As DNA, the CDR3 is TGTGCCAGCAGCTTAGAACCGGCTGCAACTAATGAAAAACTGTTTTTT. Translating it yields CASSLEPAATNEKLFF. Filled out from reference TRBV7-3 and TRBJ1-4, the complete variable domain reads GAGVSQTPSNKVTEKGKYVELRCDPISGHTALYWYRQSLGQGPEFLIYFQGTGAADDSGLPNDRFFAVRPEGSVSTLKIQRTERGDSAVYLCASSLEPAATNEKLFFGSGTQLSVL.

This clonotype was observed many times. The chain recombines TRBV7-2 with TRBJ2-1, with 10 nucleotides matching TRBD2. Looked up from germline, CDR1 is SGHTA and CDR2 is FQGNSA. V trimming: 6 bases; J trimming: 6 bases; junction bases outside the gene matches: 11. The CDR3 extends over 16 amino acids. Here the CDR3 DNA reads TGTGCCAGCAGTTATAATAGCGGGGGGACCCTCAATGAGCAGTTCTTC. Protein product: CASSYNSGGTLNEQFF.

This clonotype was observed at least ten times. The chain links TRBV7-2 to TRBJ2-1, with TRBD1 as a possible D gene (5 bases). The V gene lost 5 bases and the J gene lost 2 bases, with 7 bases spanning the gap. The CDR3 runs 13 residues. Germline V lookup: CDR1 SGHTA, CDR2 FQGNSA. Here the CDR3 reads CASSRQTYNEQFF. CDR3 nucleotide sequence: TGTGCCAGCAGCCGACAGACCTACAATGAGCAGTTCTTC.

Ten or more counts support this clonotype. The genes are TRBV7-3 and TRBJ2-1, with TRBD2 matching 8 bases. CDR1 is SGHTA, CDR2 FQGTGA, per germline. V dropped 6 bases and J dropped 3; count of bases not matched to a gene: 7. The CDR3 extends over 15 amino acids. The CDR3 DNA reads TGTGCCAGCAGTCGGGGGGGACTTGACTACAATGAGCAGTTCTTC. This codes for CASSRGGLDYNEQFF.

Many counts were recorded for this clonotype. The gene calls are TRBV28 and TRBJ2-1, with TRBD2 matching over 10 bases. The trim removed 8 bases at V and 4 bases at J, leaving 11 bases unmatched. Germline V lookup: CDR1 MDHEN, CDR2 SYDVKM. This CDR3 comprises 16 residues. The CDR3 sequence is CASSTGASGRYNEQFF. The CDR3 region has the DNA TGTGCCAGCTCGACCGGGGCTAGCGGGAGATACAATGAGCAGTTCTTC.

This clonotype was counted many times. This chain uses TRBV7-2 with TRBJ2-2; the D is unclear. The CDR3 is made up of 16 amino acids. The germline V gene encodes CDR1 SGHTA and CDR2 FQGNSA. The V gene lost 0 bases and the J gene lost 3 bases, with 11 bases spanning the gap. CDR3 residues: CASSLAPNPYTGELFF. In DNA form, the CDR3 reads TGTGCCAGCAGCTTAGCACCTAATCCGTACACCGGGGAGCTGTTTTTT. The entire variable domain, with the rest obtained from reference TRBV7-2 and TRBJ2-2, is as follows: GAGVSQSPSNKVTEKGKDVELRCDPISGHTALYWYRQSLGQGLEFLIYFQGNSAPDKSGLPSDRFSAERTGGSVSTLTIQRTQQEDSAVYLCASSLAPNPYTGELFFGEGSRLTVL.

The table lists this clonotype with many counts. The chain has TRBV7-2 and TRBJ1-5, with a possible D match to TRBD1 (6 bases). Trimming pared 5 bases from V and 3 bases from J, leaving 14 bases between. Germline-derived CDR1 and CDR2 are SGHTA and FQGNSA. The CDR3 sequence is 15 residues long. The CDR3 DNA follows: TGTGCCAGCAGCCCAGGAGGGGGTTCCAATCAGCCCCAGCATTTT. Its protein product is CASSPGGGSNQPQHF.